This T cell receptor (beta chain) emerged from a study of patients and donors after allogeneic stem cell transplantation. The sample holds a few counts of this clonotype. TCRdb re-called the RT-PCR reads with MiXCR, one entry per CDR3 protein. Of roughly 880,000 distinct CDR3 sequences in the sample, approximately 18% were seen once. Trimming removed 0 bases from V and 1 base from J, with 16 bases in between. The germline gives CDR1 ENHRY, CDR2 SYGVKD. The CDR3 is 17 amino acids. Sequenced input: blood, either unsorted or a sorted T cell fraction (not recorded which). The source of this sequence is a human donor who was either an allogeneic HSCT recipient or a stem cell or donor lymphocyte infusion donor (not recorded which). It is not recorded whose cells these are; they may come from a transplant donor. The genes are TRBV10-3 and TRBJ2-7; the D gene is possibly TRBD1 (6 bases). The CDR3: CAISESWGRNTSYEQYF. In DNA form, the CDR3 reads TGTGCCATCAGTGAGTCATGGGGGCGGAACACTTCCTACGAGCAGTACTTC.